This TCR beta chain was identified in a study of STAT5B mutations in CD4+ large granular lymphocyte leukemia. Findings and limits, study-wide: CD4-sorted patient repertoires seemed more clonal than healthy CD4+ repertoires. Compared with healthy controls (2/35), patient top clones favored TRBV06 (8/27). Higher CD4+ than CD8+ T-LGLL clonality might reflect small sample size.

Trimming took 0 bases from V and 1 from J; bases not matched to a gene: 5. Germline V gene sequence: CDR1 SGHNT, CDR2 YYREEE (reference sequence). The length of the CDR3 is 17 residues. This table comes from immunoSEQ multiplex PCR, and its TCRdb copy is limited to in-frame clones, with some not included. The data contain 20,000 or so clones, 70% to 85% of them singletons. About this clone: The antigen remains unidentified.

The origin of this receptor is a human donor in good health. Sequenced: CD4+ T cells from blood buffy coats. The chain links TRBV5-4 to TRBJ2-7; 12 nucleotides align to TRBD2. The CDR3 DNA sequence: TGTGCCAGCAGCTTGGGTGGGACTAGCGGGCCATCCTACGAGCAGTACTTC. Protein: CASSLGGTSGPSYEQYF.